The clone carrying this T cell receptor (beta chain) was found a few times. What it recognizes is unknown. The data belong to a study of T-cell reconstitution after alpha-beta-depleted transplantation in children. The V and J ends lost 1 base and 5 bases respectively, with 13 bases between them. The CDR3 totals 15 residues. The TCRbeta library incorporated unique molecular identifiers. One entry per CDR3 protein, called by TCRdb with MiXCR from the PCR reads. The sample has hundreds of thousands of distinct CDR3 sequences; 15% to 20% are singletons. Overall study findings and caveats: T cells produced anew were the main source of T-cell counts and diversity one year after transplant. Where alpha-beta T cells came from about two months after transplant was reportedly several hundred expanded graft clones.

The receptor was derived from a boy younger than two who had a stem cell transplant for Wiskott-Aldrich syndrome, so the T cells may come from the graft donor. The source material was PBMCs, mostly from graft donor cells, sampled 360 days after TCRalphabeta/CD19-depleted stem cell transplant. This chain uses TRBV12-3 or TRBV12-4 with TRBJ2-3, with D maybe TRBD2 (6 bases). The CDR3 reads CASSLDGGVGDTQYF. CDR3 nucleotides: TGTGCCAGCAGTTTAGACGGCGGGGTTGGAGATACGCAGTATTTT.